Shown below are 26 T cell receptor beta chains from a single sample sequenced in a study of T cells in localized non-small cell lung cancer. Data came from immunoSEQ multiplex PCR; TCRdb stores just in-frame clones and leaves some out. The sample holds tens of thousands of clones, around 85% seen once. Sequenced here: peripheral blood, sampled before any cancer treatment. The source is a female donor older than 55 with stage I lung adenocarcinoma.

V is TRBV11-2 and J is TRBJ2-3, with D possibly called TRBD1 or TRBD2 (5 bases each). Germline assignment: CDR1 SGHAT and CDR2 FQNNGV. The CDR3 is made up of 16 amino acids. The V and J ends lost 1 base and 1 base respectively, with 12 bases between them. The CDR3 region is CASSLVGTDRTDTQYF. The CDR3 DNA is TGTGCCAGCAGCTTAGTAGGGACGGACCGCACAGATACGCAGTATTTT. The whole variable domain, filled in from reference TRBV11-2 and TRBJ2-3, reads EAGVAQSPRYKIIEKRQSVAFWCNPISGHATLYWYQQILGQGPKLLIQFQNNGVVDDSQLPKDRFSAERLKGVDSTLKIQPAKLEDSAVYLCASSLVGTDRTDTQYFGPGTRLTVL.

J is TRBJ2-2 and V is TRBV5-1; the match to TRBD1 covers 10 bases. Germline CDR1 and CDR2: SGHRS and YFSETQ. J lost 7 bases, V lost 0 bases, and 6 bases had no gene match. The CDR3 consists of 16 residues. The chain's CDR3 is CASSLGTGGRNGELFF. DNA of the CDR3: TGCGCCAGCAGCTTGGGGACAGGGGGTCGTAACGGGGAGCTGTTTTTT.

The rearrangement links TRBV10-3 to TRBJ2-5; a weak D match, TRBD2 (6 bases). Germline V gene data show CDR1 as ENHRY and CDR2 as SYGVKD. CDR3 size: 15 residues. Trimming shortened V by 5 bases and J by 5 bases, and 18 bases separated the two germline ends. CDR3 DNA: TGTGCCATCAGTCCTAGCGAGGAGGGCTCCGAGACCCAGTACTTC. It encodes CAISPSEEGSETQYF.

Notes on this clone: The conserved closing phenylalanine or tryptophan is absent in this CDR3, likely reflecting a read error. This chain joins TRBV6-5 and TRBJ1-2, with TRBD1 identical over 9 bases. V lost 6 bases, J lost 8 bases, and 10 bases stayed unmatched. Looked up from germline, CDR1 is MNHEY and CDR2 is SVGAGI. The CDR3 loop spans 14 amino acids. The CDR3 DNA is TGTGCCAGCAGCCGAACCCGACAGGGGGAAGGCTACACCGTC. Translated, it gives CASSRTRQGEGYTV.

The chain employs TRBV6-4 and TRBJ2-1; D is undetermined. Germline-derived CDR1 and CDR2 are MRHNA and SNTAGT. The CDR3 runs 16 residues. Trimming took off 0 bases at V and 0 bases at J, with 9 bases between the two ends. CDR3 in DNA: TGTGCCAGCAGTGACTCTAAGGGAACCTCCTACAATGAGCAGTTCTTC. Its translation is CASSDSKGTSYNEQFF.

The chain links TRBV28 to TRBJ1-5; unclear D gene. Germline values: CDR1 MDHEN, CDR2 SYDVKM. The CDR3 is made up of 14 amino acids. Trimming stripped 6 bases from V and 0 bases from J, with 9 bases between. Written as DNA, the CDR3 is TGTGCCAGCAGGTCGACGGTTAGCAATCAGCCCCAGCATTTT. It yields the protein CASRSTVSNQPQHF.

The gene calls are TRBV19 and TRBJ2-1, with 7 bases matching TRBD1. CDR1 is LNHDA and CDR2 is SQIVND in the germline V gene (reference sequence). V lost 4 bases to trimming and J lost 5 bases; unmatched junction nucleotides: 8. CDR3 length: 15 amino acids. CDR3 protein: CASSRARGPNNEQFF. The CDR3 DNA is TGTGCCAGTAGTAGGGCGAGGGGGCCCAACAATGAGCAGTTCTTC.

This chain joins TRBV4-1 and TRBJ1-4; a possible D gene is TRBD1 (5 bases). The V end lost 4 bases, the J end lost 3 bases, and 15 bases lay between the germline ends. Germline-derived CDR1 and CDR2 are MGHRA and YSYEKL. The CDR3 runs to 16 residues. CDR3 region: CASSPGVGAANEKLFF. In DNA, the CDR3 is TGCGCCAGCAGCCCCGGGGTCGGGGCGGCTAATGAAAAACTGTTTTTT.

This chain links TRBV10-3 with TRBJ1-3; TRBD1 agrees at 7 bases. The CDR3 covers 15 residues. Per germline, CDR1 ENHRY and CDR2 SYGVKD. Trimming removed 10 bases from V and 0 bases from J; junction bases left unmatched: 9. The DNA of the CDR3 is TGTGCCACTTTCGTCGGACAGGACTCTGGAAACACCATATATTTT. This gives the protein CATFVGQDSGNTIYF.

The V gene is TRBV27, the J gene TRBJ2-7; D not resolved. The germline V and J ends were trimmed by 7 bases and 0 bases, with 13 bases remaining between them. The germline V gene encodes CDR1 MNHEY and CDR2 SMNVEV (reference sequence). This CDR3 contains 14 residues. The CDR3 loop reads CASNTAADSYEQYF. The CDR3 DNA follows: TGTGCCAGCAACACAGCCGCGGACTCCTACGAGCAGTACTTC.

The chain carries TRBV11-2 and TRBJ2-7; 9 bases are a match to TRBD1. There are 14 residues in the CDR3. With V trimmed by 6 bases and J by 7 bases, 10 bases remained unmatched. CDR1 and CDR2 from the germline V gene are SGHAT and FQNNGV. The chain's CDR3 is CASSRTGDNPEQYF. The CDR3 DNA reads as TGTGCCAGCAGTCGGACAGGGGACAATCCGGAGCAGTACTTC.

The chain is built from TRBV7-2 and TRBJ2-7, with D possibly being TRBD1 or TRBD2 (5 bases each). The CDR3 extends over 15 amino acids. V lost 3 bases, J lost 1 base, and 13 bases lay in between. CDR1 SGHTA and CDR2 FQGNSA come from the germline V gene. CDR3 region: CASSLTGTASYEQYF. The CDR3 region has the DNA TGTGCCAGCAGCTTGACCGGGACCGCTTCCTACGAGCAGTACTTC.

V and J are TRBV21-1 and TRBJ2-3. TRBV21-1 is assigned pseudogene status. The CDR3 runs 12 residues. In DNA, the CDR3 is TGTGCCAGCTTTGTGGACACAGATACGCAGTATTTT. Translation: CASFVDTDTQYF.

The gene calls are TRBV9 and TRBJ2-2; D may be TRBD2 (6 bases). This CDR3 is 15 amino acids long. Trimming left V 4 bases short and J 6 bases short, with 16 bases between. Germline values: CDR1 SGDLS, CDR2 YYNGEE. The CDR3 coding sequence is TGTGCCAGCAGCTCCCGGGACTTCCCCTCCGGGGAGCTGTTTTTT. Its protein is CASSSRDFPSGELFF.

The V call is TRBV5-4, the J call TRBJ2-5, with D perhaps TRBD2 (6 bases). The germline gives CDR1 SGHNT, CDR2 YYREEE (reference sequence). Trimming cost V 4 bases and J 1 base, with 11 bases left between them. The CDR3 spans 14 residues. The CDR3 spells CASSLTGVQETQYF. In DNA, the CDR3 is TGTGCCAGCAGCCTGACGGGGGTCCAAGAGACCCAGTACTTC.

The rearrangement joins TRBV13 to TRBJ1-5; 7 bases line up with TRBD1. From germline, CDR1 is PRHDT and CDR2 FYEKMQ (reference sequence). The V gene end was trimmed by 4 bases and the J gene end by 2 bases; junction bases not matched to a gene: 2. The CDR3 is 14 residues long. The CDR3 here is CASSYRGGNQPQHF. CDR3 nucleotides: TGTGCCAGCAGCTACAGGGGCGGCAATCAGCCCCAGCATTTT.

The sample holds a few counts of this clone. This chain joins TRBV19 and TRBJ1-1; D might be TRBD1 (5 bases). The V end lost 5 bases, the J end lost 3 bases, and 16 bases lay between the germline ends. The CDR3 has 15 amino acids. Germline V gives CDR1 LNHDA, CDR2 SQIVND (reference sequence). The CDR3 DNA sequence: TGTGCCAGTAGTGCCCAGGCGGGACTCGACACTGAAGCTTTCTTT. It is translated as CASSAQAGLDTEAFF.

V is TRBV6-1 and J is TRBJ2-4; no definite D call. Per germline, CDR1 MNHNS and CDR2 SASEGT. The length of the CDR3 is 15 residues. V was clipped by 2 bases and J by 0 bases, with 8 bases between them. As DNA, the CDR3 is TGTGCCAGCAGTGAACGTAACATAGCCAAAAACATTCAGTACTTC. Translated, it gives CASSERNIAKNIQYF.

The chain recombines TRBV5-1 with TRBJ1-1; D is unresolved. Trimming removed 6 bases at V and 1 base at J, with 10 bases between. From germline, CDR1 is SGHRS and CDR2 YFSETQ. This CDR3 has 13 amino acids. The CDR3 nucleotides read TGCGCCAGCACAACGGACCAGAACACTGAAGCTTTCTTT. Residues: CASTTDQNTEAFF.

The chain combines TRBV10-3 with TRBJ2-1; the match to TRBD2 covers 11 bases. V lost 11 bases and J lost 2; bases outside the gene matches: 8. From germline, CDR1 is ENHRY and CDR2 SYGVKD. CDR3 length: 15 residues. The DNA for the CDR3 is TGTGCCGTTTCAACTAGCGGGGGCACCTACAATGAGCAGTTCTTC. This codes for CAVSTSGGTYNEQFF.

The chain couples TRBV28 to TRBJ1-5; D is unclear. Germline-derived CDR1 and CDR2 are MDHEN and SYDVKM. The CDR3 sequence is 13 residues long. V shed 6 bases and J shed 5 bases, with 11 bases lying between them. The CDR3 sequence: CASSRGWDQPQHF. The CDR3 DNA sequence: TGTGCCAGCAGCCGCGGTTGGGATCAGCCCCAGCATTTT.

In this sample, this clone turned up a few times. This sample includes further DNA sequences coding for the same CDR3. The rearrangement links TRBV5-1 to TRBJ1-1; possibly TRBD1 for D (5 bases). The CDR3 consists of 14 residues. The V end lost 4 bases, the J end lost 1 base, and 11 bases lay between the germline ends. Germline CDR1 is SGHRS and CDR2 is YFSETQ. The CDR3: CASSPQGANTEAFF. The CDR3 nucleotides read TGCGCCAGCAGCCCCCAGGGCGCGAACACTGAAGCTTTCTTT.

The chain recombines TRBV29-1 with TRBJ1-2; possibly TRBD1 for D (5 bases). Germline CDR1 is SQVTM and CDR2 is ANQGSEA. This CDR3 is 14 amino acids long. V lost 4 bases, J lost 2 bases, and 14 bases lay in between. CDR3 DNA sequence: TGCAGCGTTGCTGGAACTCGGGGGAACTATGGCTACACCTTC. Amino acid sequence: CSVAGTRGNYGYTF.

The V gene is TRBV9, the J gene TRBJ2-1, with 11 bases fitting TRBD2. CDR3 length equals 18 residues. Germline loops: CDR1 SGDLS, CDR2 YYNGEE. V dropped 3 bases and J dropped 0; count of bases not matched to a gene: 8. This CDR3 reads CASSAPRGLAGSYNEQFF. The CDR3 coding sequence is TGTGCCAGCAGCGCTCCCCGAGGACTAGCGGGCTCCTACAATGAGCAGTTCTTC.

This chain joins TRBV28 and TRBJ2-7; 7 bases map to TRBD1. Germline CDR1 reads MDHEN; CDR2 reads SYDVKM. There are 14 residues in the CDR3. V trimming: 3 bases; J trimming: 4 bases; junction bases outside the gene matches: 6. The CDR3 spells CASSFPRQGYEQYF. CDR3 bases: TGTGCCAGCAGTTTTCCGCGACAGGGTTACGAGCAGTACTTC. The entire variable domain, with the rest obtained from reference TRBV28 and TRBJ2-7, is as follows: DVKVTQSSRYLVKRTGEKVFLECVQDMDHENMFWYRQDPGLGLRLIYFSYDVKMKEKGDIPEGYSVSREKKERFSLILESASTNQTSMYLCASSFPRQGYEQYFGPGTRLTVT.

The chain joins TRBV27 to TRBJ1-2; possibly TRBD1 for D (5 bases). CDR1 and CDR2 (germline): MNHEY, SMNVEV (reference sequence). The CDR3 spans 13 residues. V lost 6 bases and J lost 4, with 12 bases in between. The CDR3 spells CASSPGPPYGYTF. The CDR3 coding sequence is TGTGCCAGCAGCCCGGGGCCGCCCTATGGCTACACCTTC.